The T cell receptor (beta chain) under discussion was sequenced for a study of spatial heterogeneity in lung cancer. Study results and caveats: The study found ubiquitous expanded tumor TCRs in blood more at resection than follow-up.

This clonotype has ten or more counts. Its antigen is undetermined. V shed 8 bases and J shed 0 bases, with 8 bases lying between them. The length of the CDR3 is 13 residues. The germline V gene has CDR1 ENHRY and CDR2 SYGVKD. In the library, each TCR cDNA molecule bore its own unique molecular identifier. Using its own MiXCR run on the 5' RACE reads, TCRdb lists one record per CDR3 protein. Of over 90,000 distinct CDR3 sequences listed, approximately 8.6% are singletons. Documented time point: sample taken at primary tumor resection. In each case, whole RNA from tumor, nontumor lung or frozen PBMC was sequenced unsorted.

The TCR originated in a male donor with early-stage non-small cell lung cancer. The material was PBMCs, obtained at surgery. The V gene is TRBV10-3, the J gene TRBJ1-5, with D uncertain. The CDR3 loop reads CAIGLSSNQPQHF. Written as DNA, the CDR3 is TGTGCCATCGGTTTATCTAGCAATCAGCCCCAGCATTTT.